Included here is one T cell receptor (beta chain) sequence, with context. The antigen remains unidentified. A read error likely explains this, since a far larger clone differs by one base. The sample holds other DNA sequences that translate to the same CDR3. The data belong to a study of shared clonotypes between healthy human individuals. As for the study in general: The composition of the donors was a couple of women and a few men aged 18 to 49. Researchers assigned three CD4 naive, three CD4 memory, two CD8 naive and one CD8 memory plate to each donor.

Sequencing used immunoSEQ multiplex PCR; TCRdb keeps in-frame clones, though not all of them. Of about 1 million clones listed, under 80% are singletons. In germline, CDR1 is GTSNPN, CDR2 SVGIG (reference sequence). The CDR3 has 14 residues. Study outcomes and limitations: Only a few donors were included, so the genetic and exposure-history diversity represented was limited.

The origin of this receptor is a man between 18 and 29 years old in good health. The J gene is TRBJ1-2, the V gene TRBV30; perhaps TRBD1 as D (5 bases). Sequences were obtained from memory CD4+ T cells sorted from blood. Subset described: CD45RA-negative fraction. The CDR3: CAWSVRPGGPGYTF. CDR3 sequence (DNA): TGTGCTTGGAGTGTACGTCCGGGGGGTCCTGGCTACACCTTC.